Listed below are T cell receptor beta chains from one sample, sequenced in a study of T cell changes during pregnancy in multiple sclerosis. Some clones are missing from TCRdb's copy, which holds only in-frame ones; the method was immunoSEQ multiplex PCR. The data show tens of thousands of clones, with 88% seen just once and 5.5% to 6% held by the top ten. The sequenced sample was CD8+ T cells from peripheral blood mononuclear cells, obtained after pregnancy. The receptors were sampled from a female donor in good health, enrolled as a control in a pregnancy study. Both conserved end residues are part of each CDR3. The D gene is left open where the match is weak. A row's size may be missing; if present it is once, few, many or a size class.

d_call	v_call	clone_size	j_call	cdr3_nt	cdr3_aa
.	TRBV7-2	.	TRBJ1-2	TGTGCCAGCAGCTCCCACGAGGGGGACACCGACTATGGCTACACCTTC	CASSSHEGDTDYGYTF
.	TRBV5-6	.	TRBJ2-7	TGTGCCAGCAGCTTAGGTAGCCTCGAGCAGTACTTC	CASSLGSLEQYF
TRBD2	TRBV13	.	TRBJ2-2	TGTGCCAGCAGCTCCCCGGACCTTCTAGCGGGGGGCGAGAACACCGGGGAGCTGTTTTTT	CASSSPDLLAGGENTGELFF
.	TRBV20-1	.	TRBJ2-7	TGCAGTGCTGGGCCCTACGAGCAGTACTTC	CSAGPYEQYF
.	TRBV6-6	.	TRBJ2-2	TGTGCCAGCAGCAACAGGAACACCGGGGAGCTGTTTTTT	CASSNRNTGELFF
.	TRBV4-3	once	TRBJ1-1	TGCGCCAGCACCCCGTCCAGGTCGGGGTTTATCACTGAAGCTTTCTTT	CASTPSRSGFITEAFF
.	TRBV7-9	.	TRBJ2-4	TGTGCCAGCAGGGAGACAGGACGGGGTGCCAAAAACATTCAGTACTTC	CASRETGRGAKNIQYF
.	TRBV30	few	TRBJ1-1	TGTGCCTGGAGTTTAACAGGGACCACTGAAGCTTTCTTT	CAWSLTGTTEAFF
TRBD1	TRBV4-2	many	TRBJ1-4	TGTGCCAGCAGCCTGAATGTGCAGGGGGCGAACGAAAAACTGTTTTTT	CASSLNVQGANEKLFF
TRBD2	TRBV11-2	.	TRBJ2-5	TGTGCCAGCAGCCCTTTAGGTAGCGGGGGGATTGGGGAGACCCAGTACTTC	CASSPLGSGGIGETQYF
.	TRBV10-3	.	TRBJ1-1	TGTGCCATCAGTGAGCGGGGGACGATGAACACTGAAGCTTTCTTT	CAISERGTMNTEAFF
.	TRBV29-1	.	TRBJ1-2	TGCAGCGTCCCCGCGGCAGCAGCCTATGGCTACACCTTC	CSVPAAAAYGYTF
.	TRBV6-6	.	TRBJ2-7	TGTGCCAGCAGTTACTCGGGGGGAGCGTACTTC	CASSYSGGAYF
.	TRBV9	.	TRBJ1-5	TGTGCCAGCAGCGTAGGGATAGGAGTAAATCAGCCCCAGCATTTT	CASSVGIGVNQPQHF
.	TRBV4-3	.	TRBJ1-6	TGCGCCAGCAGCCAAGATACAGGGACGAATTCACCCCTCCACTTT	CASSQDTGTNSPLHF
TRBD1	TRBV9	.	TRBJ2-1	TGTGCCAGCAGCGGGGGACAGAGATACAATGAGCAGTTCTTC	CASSGGQRYNEQFF
TRBD2	TRBV11-2	.	TRBJ2-1	TGTGCCAGCAGCTTAACTAGCGGGGGATCATACGATGAGCAGTTCTTC	CASSLTSGGSYDEQFF
.	TRBV7-3	.	TRBJ2-1	TGTGCCAGCAGCTTAGCGGGCTTCAATGAGCAGTTCTTC	CASSLAGFNEQFF
TRBD1	TRBV6-5	.	TRBJ1-1	TGTGCCAGCAATACAGGGGGGACGAACACTGAAGCTTTCTTT	CASNTGGTNTEAFF
.	TRBV7-3	.	TRBJ2-2	TGTGCCAGCAGCCCCGAAACTAGGACCGGGGAGCTGTTTTTT	CASSPETRTGELFF
.	TRBV29-1	.	TRBJ1-1	TGCAGCGTTCAGTACAGGACCATTGAAGCTTTCTTT	CSVQYRTIEAFF
.	TRBV9	.	TRBJ2-3	TGTGCCAGCAGCGAAAAGGTTGGCAGGGGACCGACAGATACGCAGTATTTT	CASSEKVGRGPTDTQYF
.	TRBV6-5	.	TRBJ1-1	TGTGCCAGCAGTTACCCGGGGGGGAACACTGAAGCTTTCTTT	CASSYPGGNTEAFF
TRBD1	TRBV7-9	.	TRBJ1-5	TGTGCCAGCAGCTTAGCTGACAGGGCGAGGGGGAATCAGCCCCAGCATTTT	CASSLADRARGNQPQHF
TRBD2	TRBV6-5	.	TRBJ2-5	TGTGCCAGCAGAATAGCGGGGGGGCTTTTAGAGACCCAGTACTTC	CASRIAGGLLETQYF
TRBD1	TRBV9	once	TRBJ2-5	TGTGCCAGCAGCCTTAGGGACAGCCAAGAGACCCAGTACTTC	CASSLRDSQETQYF
.	TRBV7-3	.	TRBJ1-3	TGTGCCAGCAGCTTAGACAGTGTCGGAAACACCATATATTTT	CASSLDSVGNTIYF
.	TRBV9	few	TRBJ2-5	TGTGCCAGCAGCTTTACAGCCTTCCAAGAGACCCAGTACTTC	CASSFTAFQETQYF
.	TRBV4-1	.	TRBJ2-7	TGCGCCAGCAGCCAATGGGAGTTCTACGAGCAGTACTTC	CASSQWEFYEQYF
TRBD2	TRBV6-7	.	TRBJ2-3	TGTGCCAGCAGTTACCGGGGGGTGGGGAACCCTAGCACAGATACGCAGTATTTT	CASSYRGVGNPSTDTQYF
.	TRBV14	.	TRBJ2-1	TGTGCCAGCAGCCAGCCCCGGAGGGGCCCCTACAATGAGCAGTTCTTC	CASSQPRRGPYNEQFF
.	TRBV15	.	TRBJ1-2	TGTGCCACCAGCAGAGAGGACATCCCCTTTGCGGGCTACACCTTC	CATSREDIPFAGYTF
.	TRBV6-6	.	TRBJ2-5	TGTGCCAGCAGCCCCGGCAGGGAGACCCAGTACTTC	CASSPGRETQYF
.	TRBV11-2	.	TRBJ2-7	TGTGCCAGCAGCTTAGGATGGACAGCGCAAGCTTACGAGCAGTACTTC	CASSLGWTAQAYEQYF
TRBD1	TRBV12-5	.	TRBJ1-2	TGTGCTAGTGACGGGGAGACAGGGGGCTTGGGTGGCTACACCTTC	CASDGETGGLGGYTF
.	TRBV7-9	.	TRBJ2-5	TGTGCCAGCAGGTGGGAGATCCAAGAGACCCAGTACTTC	CASRWEIQETQYF
.	TRBV7-9	.	TRBJ1-1	TGTGCCAGCAGCCTTCCCCTAACAGCGAGGGATGAAGCTTTCTTT	CASSLPLTARDEAFF
.	TRBV14	.	TRBJ2-3	TGTGCCAGCAGCCAAGAACTAGGAACTGGGACAGATACGCAGTATTTT	CASSQELGTGTDTQYF
.	TRBV21-1	.	TRBJ2-5	TGTGCCAGCAGCGCAGGCCTACCACAGGTACAAGAGACCCAGTACTTC	CASSAGLPQVQETQYF
.	TRBV7-8	.	TRBJ2-5	TGTGCCAGCAGTTTTATTCTGGGGAGCCAAGAGACCCAGTACTTC	CASSFILGSQETQYF
TRBD1	TRBV15	.	TRBJ2-4	TGTGCCACCAGCAGGGAAAGACAGGGAGAAAACATTCAGTACTTC	CATSRERQGENIQYF
TRBD1	TRBV4-3	.	TRBJ2-7	TGCGCCAGCAGCCAAGGGGGACAGGGATTGACCTACGAGCAGTACTTC	CASSQGGQGLTYEQYF
TRBD2	TRBV6-1	.	TRBJ2-7	TGTGCCAGCAGCCACAATTACGGGGGGGCGGGGGAGCAGTACTTC	CASSHNYGGAGEQYF
.	TRBV4-1	once	TRBJ2-1	TGCGCCAGCAGCCAAGCCCTACGGGGCAATGAGCAGTTCTTC	CASSQALRGNEQFF
TRBD1	TRBV2	.	TRBJ1-3	TGTGCCAGCAGCGAAAGGAGTTCCGGGACAGGGTCTGGAAACACCATATATTTT	CASSERSSGTGSGNTIYF
.	TRBV4-2	.	TRBJ1-1	TGTGCCAGCAGCCAAGAGGACAGTCCATTTATGAACACTGAAGCTTTCTTT	CASSQEDSPFMNTEAFF
TRBD2	TRBV27	.	TRBJ2-2	TGTGCCAGCAGCCCCCCCGGACTAGCGATCACCGGGGAGCTGTTTTTT	CASSPPGLAITGELFF